Listed below are T cell receptor beta chains from one sample, sequenced in a study of OX40 agonist ivuxolimab in advanced cancers. Sequencing was performed with immunoSEQ multiplex PCR; in TCRdb, only in-frame clones are kept and a portion is missing. The table lists roughly 80,000 clones, about 93% of them singletons. This specimen was CD4+ or CD8+ T cells sorted from blood, taken in a trial of the OX40 agonist ivuxolimab. The source is an adult with an advanced solid tumor such as melanoma, head and neck, liver or kidney cancer. Both conserved end residues are trimmed from each CDR3. D genes are given only for firm matches.

V gene | D gene | CDR3 protein
TRBV6-1 | TRBD2 | ASETGGNEQF
TRBV7-2 | TRBD1 | ASSFIRGQNGYT
TRBV27 | TRBD2 | ASSLNGGGTDTQY
TRBV7-2 | TRBD1 | ASTDRGDSPLH
TRBV6-6 | TRBD2 | ASSYSASGYEQY
TRBV12-5 | - | ASGLEIGGSTEAF
TRBV6-6 | - | ASSTRDSGVYEQY
TRBV28 | - | ASSLPTSNTGAF
TRBV11-3 | - | ASSLAEGLGETQY
TRBV5-6 | - | ASIRHRGRFGELF
TRBV19 | - | ASSPNREGGEQY
TRBV18 | TRBD1 | ASSRRDRSLYDGYT
TRBV2 | TRBD2 | ASSDLAGGEFTDTQY
TRBV27 | TRBD1 | ASSPGTGEDEQY
TRBV6-1 | - | ASSEIRYSTEAF
TRBV7-9 | - | ASSLGRGEYKGYT
TRBV18 | - | ASSPAASYNEQF
TRBV29-1 | - | SVEAQYHEQY
TRBV6-1 | - | ASSEAWGNEQF
TRBV19 | - | ASSITHGGDQPQH
TRBV15 | TRBD1 | ATSRPSGTGDSNQPQH
TRBV9 | - | ASSVESEYEQY
TRBV29-1 | - | SFQPMYIEEYGYT
TRBV5-5 | TRBD2 | ASSSRLAYEQF
TRBV11-2 | TRBD2 | ASSIGTSGSYEQY
TRBV28 | TRBD1 | ASSPSRDRGRKDGYT
TRBV9 | TRBD2 | ASSVSGGRADGREQY
TRBV11-2 | - | ASSPSHGIMRYT
TRBV7-2 | - | ASSLAAVALLNTEAF
TRBV5-1 | - | ASGGGGYNEQF
TRBV7-9 | - | ASSLGIGYEQY
TRBV9 | - | ASSVAQRARNEQF
TRBV7-2 | TRBD2 | ASGTSGGANEQF
TRBV27 | - | ASSLLGGETQY
TRBV29-1 | - | SVEGLGGQGGKYIQY
TRBV5-4 | - | ASSTSGTYSGANVLT
TRBV7-2 | TRBD2 | AAGAPHEQY
TRBV27 | - | ASSWGPGQPQH
TRBV30 | TRBD2 | AWSVAGGVDNEQF
TRBV6-1 | - | ASSGQGYLDEQF
TRBV6-1 | TRBD1 | ASSGSTGAGYT
TRBV18 | TRBD1 | ASSQLPQGDSYEQY
TRBV28 | - | ASRRQNTEAF
TRBV6-1 | - | ASSPSSYEQY
TRBV7-9 | TRBD1 | ASSSNGDRGSGANVLT
TRBV7-9 | - | ASSLGWGDNEQF
TRBV15 | - | ATSRGTVSNQPQH
TRBV4-2 | TRBD1 | ASSQDRGTEDETQY
TRBV7-2 | TRBD1 | ASSINRDRPYEQY
TRBV5-1 | TRBD1 | ASSFGTGFPEAF